A single sample is the source of the 26 T cell receptor beta chains below, sequenced in a study of blood T cell repertoires in COVID-19. This table comes from immunoSEQ multiplex PCR, and its TCRdb copy is limited to in-frame clones, with some not included. In the table there are some 250,000 clones, roughly 80% of which are singletons. Specimen: peripheral blood. Receptors originate from a woman aged 55-69 years with active or convalescent COVID-19.

The chain has TRBV9 and TRBJ1-2; 10 positions match TRBD1. This CDR3 spans 14 amino acids. V was pared by 0 bases and J by 5 bases, with 1 base of the junction left unmatched. Germline CDR1 reads SGDLS; CDR2 reads YYNGEE. This CDR3 is CASSVGGQGYGYTF. The CDR3 DNA is TGTGCCAGCAGCGTAGGGGGACAGGGGTATGGCTACACCTTC.

The chain employs TRBV7-9 and TRBJ2-1; no firm D call. The CDR3 has 12 residues. The germline V gene has CDR1 SEHNR and CDR2 FQNEAQ (reference sequence). V lost 5 bases and J lost 10, with 12 bases in between. The CDR3 region is CASSPPQTEQFF. The DNA for the CDR3 is TGTGCCAGCAGCCCCCCACAAACCGAGCAGTTCTTC.

This clone has ten or more counts. The V gene is TRBV2, the J gene TRBJ1-2, with 10 bases identical to TRBD1. Per germline, CDR1 SNHLY and CDR2 FYNNEI. The CDR3 length is 14 residues. V shed 8 bases and J 7 bases; nucleotides not matched to a gene: 10. The CDR3 protein is CASFGPGTGVGYTF. DNA of the CDR3: TGTGCCAGCTTCGGGCCCGGGACAGGGGTTGGCTACACCTTC. The variable domain in full, with the rest retrieved from reference TRBV2 and TRBJ1-2, is EPEVTQTPSHQVTQMGQEVILRCVPISNHLYFYWYRQILGQKVEFLVSFYNNEISEKSEIFDDQFSVERPDGSNFTLKIRSTKLEDSAMYFCASFGPGTGVGYTFGSGTRLTVV.

The rearrangement links TRBV6-2 or TRBV6-3 to TRBJ1-5; 7 bases are a match to TRBD1. The V and J ends lost 5 bases and 0 bases, in that order; junction bases with no gene match: 10. Germline V CDR1 and CDR2: MNHEY, SVGEGT. The CDR3 covers 17 residues. The CDR3 coding sequence is TGTGCCAGCAGTCCCTTACAGGGGCTGTATAGCAATCAGCCCCAGCATTTT. Protein product: CASSPLQGLYSNQPQHF.

This clone was picked up one time. The genes are TRBV27 and TRBJ2-4, with D possibly being TRBD2 (7 bases). The CDR3 has 14 residues. V lost 6 bases, J lost 5 bases, and 14 bases lay in between. The germline V gene has CDR1 MNHEY and CDR2 SMNVEV (reference sequence). CDR3 residues: CASSRVGGQNIQYF. The CDR3 DNA is TGTGCCAGCAGCCGAGTCGGGGGGCAAAACATTCAGTACTTC.

V usage is TRBV19 and J usage is TRBJ2-2; D may be TRBD2 (5 bases). Trimming shortened V by 6 bases and J by 5 bases, and 10 bases separated the two germline ends. CDR1 and CDR2 from the germline V gene are LNHDA and SQIVND (reference sequence). CDR3 length: 13 residues. Here the CDR3 reads CASREDGTGELFF. The CDR3 coding sequence is TGTGCCAGTAGGGAGGACGGTACCGGGGAGCTGTTTTTT.

The chain is built from TRBV7-6 and TRBJ2-3; 13 bases are a match to TRBD2. CDR3 length equals 17 residues. V dropped 2 bases and J dropped 2; count of bases not matched to a gene: 4. Germline CDR1 is SGHVS and CDR2 is FNYEAQ. CDR3 nucleotides: TGTGCCAGCAGCTTACGAGGGACTAGCGGGGTCACAGATACGCAGTATTTT. Its protein product is CASSLRGTSGVTDTQYF. The entire variable domain, with the rest obtained from reference TRBV7-6 and TRBJ2-3, is as follows: GAGVSQSPRYKVTKRGQDVALRCDPISGHVSLYWYRQALGQGPEFLTYFNYEAQQDKSGLPNDRFSAERPEGSISTLTIQRTEQRDSAMYRCASSLRGTSGVTDTQYFGPGTRLTVL.

Only a few counts were recorded for this clone. The chain couples TRBV7-2 to TRBJ2-7; D unresolved. V lost 3 bases and J lost 0, with 15 bases in between. Per the germline V gene, CDR1 is SGHTA and CDR2 is FQGNSA. This CDR3 is built from 16 residues. The DNA for the CDR3 is TGTGCCAGCAGCTTGGGTGTCTACCGGAGCTCCTACGAGCAGTACTTC. Amino acids: CASSLGVYRSSYEQYF. Full variable domain (remainder filled in from reference TRBV7-2 and TRBJ2-7): GAGVSQSPSNKVTEKGKDVELRCDPISGHTALYWYRQSLGQGLEFLIYFQGNSAPDKSGLPSDRFSAERTGGSVSTLTIQRTQQEDSAVYLCASSLGVYRSSYEQYFGPGTRLTVT.

The chain recombines TRBV10-3 with TRBJ2-7, with 12 nucleotides matching TRBD2. The CDR3 extends over 14 amino acids. The trim removed 6 bases at V and 5 bases at J, leaving 5 bases unmatched. Germline assignment: CDR1 ENHRY and CDR2 SYGVKD. CDR3 region: CAIRGGLAGDEQYF. CDR3 DNA: TGTGCCATCAGGGGGGGACTAGCGGGTGACGAGCAGTACTTC.

The chain joins TRBV5-8 to TRBJ1-5; D unclear. The germline gives CDR1 SGHTS, CDR2 YDEGEE. The CDR3 runs to 12 residues. Trimming pared 2 bases from V and 8 bases from J, leaving 8 bases between. The CDR3: CASSFIPEPQHF. The CDR3 bases are TGTGCCAGCAGCTTTATCCCGGAGCCCCAGCATTTT.

The table lists this clone with a count of one. The chain has TRBV6-2 or TRBV6-3 and TRBJ1-2; 10 bases match TRBD1. The CDR3 is 17 residues long. CDR1 MNHEY and CDR2 SVGEGT come from the germline V gene. The junction had 12 bases not matched to a gene; V was cut back by 4 bases and J by 4 bases. The CDR3 here is CASSLRDRGREGYGYTF. The CDR3 DNA is TGTGCCAGCAGTTTAAGGGACAGGGGCCGAGAGGGCTATGGCTACACCTTC.

The V call is TRBV18, the J call TRBJ2-3; D might be TRBD1 (7 bases). CDR1 and CDR2 (germline): KGHSH, LQKENI. Trimming pared 3 bases from V and 5 bases from J, leaving 18 bases between. This CDR3 is 16 amino acids long. CDR3 sequence (DNA): TGTGCCAGCTCACCGTCCCGTGAGCAGGGGGGAGATACGCAGTATTTT. Amino acid sequence: CASSPSREQGGDTQYF.

The rearrangement joins TRBV4-3 to TRBJ2-1, with 12 bases aligning to TRBD1. Germline V gives CDR1 LGHNA, CDR2 YSLEER. CDR3 length: 17 amino acids. Germline trimming cut 5 bases from V and 7 bases from J; bases unmatched to any gene: 12. The CDR3 spells CASSGPPGTGGRNEQFF. CDR3 coding DNA: TGCGCCAGCAGCGGACCACCCGGGACAGGGGGCCGGAATGAGCAGTTCTTC.

This rearrangement joins TRBV5-1 to TRBJ1-4; TRBD1 matches at 7 bases. V lost 2 bases, J lost 8 bases, and 3 bases stayed unmatched. The CDR3 extends over 13 amino acids. Germline values: CDR1 SGHRS, CDR2 YFSETQ. The CDR3 loop reads CASSFGTAEKLFF. CDR3 in DNA: TGCGCCAGCAGCTTTGGGACAGCCGAAAAACTGTTTTTT.

J is TRBJ1-1 and V is TRBV19, with 7 bases lining up with TRBD1. V shed 4 bases and J 0 bases; nucleotides not matched to a gene: 8. Germline CDR1 and CDR2: LNHDA and SQIVND (reference sequence). The CDR3 length is 16 residues. CDR3 in DNA: TGTGCCAGTAGTACTGGGACAGTGGGGATGAACACTGAAGCTTTCTTT. Its translation: CASSTGTVGMNTEAFF.

This clone appeared a few times. The chain is built from TRBV5-1 and TRBJ2-2, with D perhaps TRBD2 (6 bases). Germline V gene data show CDR1 as SGHRS and CDR2 as YFSETQ. V lost 7 bases, J lost 6 bases, and 16 bases lay in between. There are 14 residues in the CDR3. The CDR3, as DNA: TGCGCCAGCCGGCGGGGTCCAACGGCCGGGGAGCTGTTTTTT. Its translation is CASRRGPTAGELFF.

This chain links TRBV18 with TRBJ1-5, with a possible D match to TRBD1 (6 bases). V was cut by 3 bases and J by 7 bases, with 16 bases left in between. CDR3 length: 15 residues. The germline CDR1 and CDR2 sequences are KGHSH and LQKENI. This chain's CDR3 is CASSPSGGGQQPQHF. The CDR3 DNA is TGTGCCAGCTCACCCTCGGGCGGGGGACAACAGCCCCAGCATTTT.

The rearrangement links TRBV27 to TRBJ1-5; D is perhaps TRBD1 (6 bases). The length of the CDR3 is 18 residues. Germline CDR1 and CDR2: MNHEY and SMNVEV (reference sequence). Trimming left V 6 bases short and J 0 bases short, with 21 bases between. Written as DNA, the CDR3 is TGTGCCAGCAGGCTACAGGGTATAATGGGGTATAGCAATCAGCCCCAGCATTTT. As protein: CASRLQGIMGYSNQPQHF.

CDR3 sequence reads: CASSEPDRANYGYTF. The CDR3, as DNA: TGTGCCAGCAGTGAACCTGACAGGGCTAACTATGGCTACACCTTC. V gene TRBV6-1 combines with J gene TRBJ1-2, with 7 bases fitting TRBD1. The CDR3 extends over 15 amino acids. CDR1 and CDR2 from the germline V gene are MNHNS and SASEGT. V shed 2 bases, J shed 0 bases, and the junction held 3 bases outside the gene matches.

This sequence joins TRBV11-2 and TRBJ1-2; weak D call: TRBD1 (5 bases). The germline V and J ends were trimmed by 2 bases and 3 bases, with 7 bases remaining between them. Germline loops: CDR1 SGHAT, CDR2 FQNNGV. The CDR3 covers 13 residues. CDR3 sequence reads: CASSLMTDYGYTF. CDR3 in DNA: TGTGCCAGCAGCTTAATGACAGACTATGGCTACACCTTC.

V is TRBV7-8 and J is TRBJ1-2, with a possible D match to TRBD1 (5 bases). The CDR3 spans 13 residues. Germline-derived CDR1 and CDR2 are SGHVS and FQNEAQ. The V gene lost 3 bases and the J gene lost 4 bases, with 9 bases spanning the gap. This chain's CDR3 is CASSFIDSYGYTF. The CDR3 DNA reads as TGTGCCAGCAGCTTCATTGACAGCTATGGCTACACCTTC. Drawing the rest from reference TRBV7-8 and TRBJ1-2, the complete variable domain is GAGVSQSPRYKVAKRGQDVALRCDPISGHVSLFWYQQALGQGPEFLTYFQNEAQLDKSGLPSDRFFAERPEGSVSTLKIQRTQQEDSAVYLCASSFIDSYGYTFGSGTRLTVV.

A note on this clone: The sample has other DNA sequences that encode this CDR3 too. The chain is built from TRBV5-1 and TRBJ1-6; D possibly corresponds to TRBD1 (5 bases). V was clipped by 1 base and J by 7 bases, with 9 bases between them. This CDR3 contains 14 residues. Looked up from germline, CDR1 is SGHRS and CDR2 is YFSETQ. CDR3: CASSLSGVNSPLHF. The CDR3 region has the DNA TGCGCCAGCAGCTTGTCGGGGGTGAATTCACCCCTCCACTTT.

This chain links TRBV2 with TRBJ1-1; no reliable D call. CDR1 is SNHLY, CDR2 FYNNEI, per germline. The germline V and J ends were trimmed by 6 bases and 4 bases, with 6 bases remaining between them. The CDR3 contains 11 residues. The CDR3 region has the DNA TGTGCCAGCAGGCCTATCACTGAAGCTTTCTTT. This encodes CASRPITEAFF. Combining the CDR3 with reference TRBV2 and TRBJ1-1 gives the whole variable domain EPEVTQTPSHQVTQMGQEVILRCVPISNHLYFYWYRQILGQKVEFLVSFYNNEISEKSEIFDDQFSVERPDGSNFTLKIRSTKLEDSAMYFCASRPITEAFFGQGTRLTVV.

The gene calls are TRBV2 and TRBJ1-1, with a possible D match to TRBD1 (5 bases). Germline assignment: CDR1 SNHLY and CDR2 FYNNEI. The ends were cut back, 6 bases at V and 4 bases at J, with 15 bases in the middle. This CDR3 has 14 amino acids. The CDR3 here is CASSQNPGSTEAFF. CDR3 DNA: TGTGCCAGCAGCCAAAACCCAGGGTCCACTGAAGCTTTCTTT.

The J gene is TRBJ2-1, the V gene TRBV11-2; 13 nucleotides line up with TRBD2. J lost 2 bases, V lost 4 bases, and 5 bases had no gene match. Germline V lookup: CDR1 SGHAT, CDR2 FQNNGV. The CDR3 contains 17 residues. CDR3 amino acids: CASSSVTSGGPYNEQFF. In nucleotides, the CDR3 is TGTGCCAGCAGCTCGGTGACTAGCGGGGGGCCCTACAATGAGCAGTTCTTC.

This chain connects TRBV18 to TRBJ1-2; D gene uncertain. V gave up 6 bases and J gave up 4 bases, with 15 bases separating them. This CDR3 has 14 residues. Germline V CDR1 and CDR2: KGHSH, LQKENI. Here the CDR3 DNA reads TGTGCCAGCTCCCTTTCCACGGGGTCCTATGGCTACACCTTC. It translates to CASSLSTGSYGYTF.